The 32 T cell receptor beta chains below all came from one sample that was sequenced in a study of cytomegalovirus exposure and HLA in healthy donors. A multiplex PCR was run with 60 Vbeta primers and 13 Jbeta primers. Sequencing was performed with immunoSEQ multiplex PCR; in TCRdb, only in-frame clones are kept and a portion is missing. The table includes some 200,000 clones, approximately 80% detected once. Sequenced material: PBMCs. The receptors stem from a boy under 10 years old in good health and CMV-seronegative.

The rearrangement links TRBV19 to TRBJ1-5; the D gene is possibly TRBD1 (5 bases). The V gene lost 1 base and the J gene lost 0 bases, with 13 bases spanning the gap. The CDR3 is made up of 17 amino acids. Per germline, CDR1 LNHDA and CDR2 SQIVND (reference sequence). DNA of the CDR3: TGTGCCAGTAGTATAGGGCAGGGCGGTACTAGCAATCAGCCCCAGCATTTT. It translates to CASSIGQGGTSNQPQHF.

This chain joins TRBV30 and TRBJ2-1, with unresolved D. V dropped 5 bases and J dropped 4 bases, with 12 bases sitting between them. The CDR3 length is 13 residues. Per germline, CDR1 GTSNPN and CDR2 SVGIG (reference sequence). CDR3 in amino acids: CAWAPWAYNEQFF. CDR3 coding DNA: TGTGCCTGGGCCCCTTGGGCGTACAATGAGCAGTTCTTC.

The chain carries TRBV29-1 and TRBJ2-3; 7 positions agree with TRBD2. The CDR3 is 13 residues long. Germline V gives CDR1 SQVTM, CDR2 ANQGSEA. After removal of 7 bases from V and 2 bases from J, the junction contained 6 bases not matched to a gene. The CDR3 is CSAMGGATDTQYF. CDR3 in DNA: TGCAGCGCCATGGGAGGGGCCACAGATACGCAGTATTTT.

The CDR3 DNA is TGTGCCTGGAGTTGGGGGGTAGCGGGGTCCTACGAGCAGTACTTC. Translating it yields CAWSWGVAGSYEQYF. This chain connects TRBV30 to TRBJ2-7; 8 bases match TRBD2. V lost 2 bases, J lost 1 base, and 7 bases stayed unmatched. CDR3 length equals 15 residues. The germline V gene encodes CDR1 GTSNPN and CDR2 SVGIG (reference sequence).

The chain combines TRBV6-5 with TRBJ1-6; TRBD1 matches at 7 bases. Germline V gives CDR1 MNHEY, CDR2 SVGAGI. After removal of 6 bases from V and 6 bases from J, the junction contained 5 bases not matched to a gene. The CDR3 contains 14 residues. In DNA form, the CDR3 reads TGTGCCAGCAGACAGGGGCCATCTAATTCACCCCTCCACTTT. This sequence encodes CASRQGPSNSPLHF.

The chain links TRBV4-1 to TRBJ2-1, with D possibly matching TRBD1 (6 bases). This CDR3 region has 16 residues. The V gene's germline CDR1 is MGHRA and CDR2 YSYEKL. V shed 1 base and J shed 4 bases, with 14 bases lying between them. The CDR3 loop is CASSQVGAAVYNEQFF. Here the CDR3 DNA reads TGCGCCAGCAGCCAAGTGGGGGCAGCGGTATACAATGAGCAGTTCTTC.

The chain joins TRBV2 to TRBJ1-6; D is perhaps TRBD1 (5 bases). The CDR3 extends over 14 amino acids. CDR1 is SNHLY and CDR2 is FYNNEI in the germline V gene. Trimming removed 4 bases from V and 9 bases from J, with 13 bases in between. CDR3 DNA: TGTGCCAGCAGTGCTGACAGCTCCGGTTCACCCCTCCACTTT. Its protein is CASSADSSGSPLHF. The full variable domain, its missing parts supplied by reference TRBV2 and TRBJ1-6, is EPEVTQTPSHQVTQMGQEVILRCVPISNHLYFYWYRQILGQKVEFLVSFYNNEISEKSEIFDDQFSVERPDGSNFTLKIRSTKLEDSAMYFCASSADSSGSPLHFGNGTRLTVT.

The chain joins TRBV2 to TRBJ2-1; weak D call: TRBD2 (6 bases). The CDR3 has 14 residues. Per the germline V gene, CDR1 is SNHLY and CDR2 is FYNNEI. V was cut by 6 bases and J by 4 bases, with 13 bases left in between. CDR3: CASSGGTPYNEQFF. Here the CDR3 DNA reads TGTGCCAGCAGCGGCGGGACTCCTTACAATGAGCAGTTCTTC.

The table lists this clone with a count of one. CDR3: CAWNTGGEYGYTF. The CDR3 bases are TGTGCCTGGAATACGGGGGGAGAATATGGCTACACCTTC. V and J are TRBV30 and TRBJ1-2, with D perhaps TRBD1 (5 bases). In germline, CDR1 is GTSNPN, CDR2 SVGIG (reference sequence). Trimming removed 4 bases from V and 5 bases from J, with 14 bases in between. This CDR3 has 13 residues.

V and J are TRBV21-1 and TRBJ2-5; the table gives TRBD2 as D, unverified against the DNA. TRBV21-1 is a pseudogene. The CDR3 sequence is 16 residues long. This CDR3 is CASSLHWPRGQETQYF. CDR3 in DNA: TGTGCCAGCAGCTTACATTGGCCACGGGGCCAAGAGACCCAGTACTTC.

This clone was detected a few times. This chain uses TRBV5-1 with TRBJ2-1; 12 bases are shared with TRBD1. The V gene end was trimmed by 3 bases and the J gene end by 8 bases; junction bases not matched to a gene: 6. Germline-derived CDR1 and CDR2 are SGHRS and YFSETQ. The CDR3 runs to 15 residues. The CDR3 region has the DNA TGCGCCAGCAGCTCCGGGACAGGGGGCTGGGATGAGCAGTTCTTC. This encodes CASSSGTGGWDEQFF.

This clone has just a few counts. The V call is TRBV5-6, the J call TRBJ2-7; 11 nucleotides agree with TRBD2. Germline loops: CDR1 SGHDT, CDR2 YYEEEE. The V gene end was trimmed by 5 bases and the J gene end by 0 bases; junction bases not matched to a gene: 7. The CDR3 totals 16 residues. CDR3 region: CASSSPGTSGSYEQYF. Written as DNA, the CDR3 is TGTGCCAGCAGTTCTCCCGGGACTAGCGGCTCCTACGAGCAGTACTTC. The full variable domain, its missing parts supplied by reference TRBV5-6 and TRBJ2-7, is DAGVTQSPTHLIKTRGQQVTLRCSPKSGHDTVSWYQQALGQGPQFIFQYYEEEERQRGNFPDRFSGHQFPNYSSELNVNALLLGDSALYLCASSSPGTSGSYEQYFGPGTRLTVT.

The chain carries TRBV11-2 and TRBJ2-3, with TRBD2 as a possible D gene (6 bases). The germline V gene encodes CDR1 SGHAT and CDR2 FQNNGV. Trimming shortened V by 1 base and J by 0 bases, and 17 bases separated the two germline ends. This CDR3 spans 18 amino acids. The CDR3 sequence: CASSLAPGELPSTDTQYF. The CDR3, as DNA: TGTGCCAGCAGCTTAGCGCCGGGAGAACTACCTAGCACAGATACGCAGTATTTT.

The chain is built from TRBV7-9 and TRBJ1-1, with D tentatively TRBD1 (6 bases). There are 15 residues in the CDR3. V lost 5 bases to trimming and J lost 1 base, with 14 bases between them. The germline CDR1 and CDR2 sequences are SEHNR and FQNEAQ (reference sequence). CDR3 sequence reads: CASSATGFRNTEAFF. For the CDR3, the DNA is TGTGCCAGCAGCGCCACAGGGTTTAGGAACACTGAAGCTTTCTTT.

This clone was observed a few times. The CDR3 DNA reads as TGTGCCAGTAGTCACGTTCCAGGGGGGTCTATTTCGGCCCAGCATTTT. Its protein is CASSHVPGGSISAQHF. This chain connects TRBV19 to TRBJ1-5, with 7 nucleotides matching TRBD1. This CDR3 spans 16 amino acids. V was clipped by 5 bases and J by 11 bases; unmatched bases: 18. Germline CDR1 and CDR2: LNHDA and SQIVND (reference sequence).

The table lists this clone with a few counts. The rearrangement links TRBV4-2 to TRBJ1-1; TRBD1 might be the D (6 bases). CDR1 LGHNA and CDR2 YNFKEQ come from the germline V gene. The CDR3 is made up of 18 amino acids. Trimming pared 2 bases from V and 0 bases from J, leaving 19 bases between. The CDR3 DNA is TGTGCCAGCAGCCAACAACCTAGGACAGCAAACATGAACACTGAAGCTTTCTTT. Residues: CASSQQPRTANMNTEAFF.

The V call is TRBV30, the J call TRBJ1-1; 7 bases map to TRBD1. The V gene end was trimmed by 5 bases and the J gene end by 6 bases; junction bases not matched to a gene: 9. The V gene's germline CDR1 is GTSNPN and CDR2 SVGIG (reference sequence). There are 13 residues in the CDR3. CDR3: CAWEEGALPEAFF. The CDR3 nucleotides read TGTGCCTGGGAGGAGGGGGCGCTTCCTGAAGCTTTCTTT.

The chain joins TRBV6-1 to TRBJ1-1; 7 nucleotides agree with TRBD1. The CDR3 spans 14 residues. Germline lookup yields CDR1 MNHNS and CDR2 SASEGT. V lost 5 bases and J lost 1; bases outside the gene matches: 4. The chain's CDR3 is CASSHWTGNTEAFF. The CDR3 nucleotides are TGTGCCAGCAGTCACTGGACAGGGAACACTGAAGCTTTCTTT.

This sequence joins TRBV27 and TRBJ1-1; TRBD1 might be the D (5 bases). Germline values: CDR1 MNHEY, CDR2 SMNVEV (reference sequence). CDR3 size: 14 residues. Between the trimmed V and J ends, which lost 1 base and 4 bases, there was a span of 10 bases. CDR3 DNA: TGTGCCAGCAGTTTATGGGGGGAGGGCACTGAAGCTTTCTTT. The encoded protein is CASSLWGEGTEAFF.

The chain uses TRBV30 and TRBJ1-1; the D gene is possibly TRBD1 (5 bases). V gave up 2 bases and J gave up 5 bases, with 9 bases separating them. CDR1 is GTSNPN and CDR2 is SVGIG in the germline V gene (reference sequence). This CDR3 is 12 amino acids long. The CDR3 DNA sequence: TGTGCCTGGAGTAGCAGGGTAACTGAAGCTTTCTTT. It yields the protein CAWSSRVTEAFF. Together with reference TRBV30 and TRBJ1-1, the CDR3 gives the full variable domain: SQTIHQWPATLVQPVGSPLSLECTVEGTSNPNLYWYRQAAGRGLQLLFYSVGIGQISSEVPQNLSASRPQDRQFILSSKKLLLSDSGFYLCAWSSRVTEAFFGQGTRLTVV.

The chain uses TRBV14 and TRBJ2-3, with 8 bases lining up with TRBD2. Trimming took 5 bases from V and 14 from J; bases not matched to a gene: 6. Germline CDR1 reads SGHDN; CDR2 reads FVKESK. The CDR3 is 11 residues long. This chain's CDR3 is CASSKGTSLYF. CDR3 in DNA: TGTGCCAGCAGCAAAGGGACTAGTCTGTATTTT.

V is TRBV5-1 and J is TRBJ1-5, with D possibly being TRBD1 (6 bases). Germline V gives CDR1 SGHRS, CDR2 YFSETQ. V lost 2 bases to trimming and J lost 6 bases, with 15 bases between them. The CDR3 is made up of 15 amino acids. The CDR3 loop is CASSFLSGEGQPQHF. The CDR3, as DNA: TGCGCCAGCAGCTTTTTATCAGGGGAGGGTCAGCCCCAGCATTTT.

This chain uses TRBV11-2 with TRBJ1-2; no firm D call. This CDR3 has 14 amino acids. V shed 1 base and J shed 4 bases, with 10 bases lying between them. Germline V CDR1 and CDR2: SGHAT, FQNNGV. The CDR3 DNA is TGTGCCAGCAGCTTAGGAGGAGGGTCCTATGGCTACACCTTC. Protein product: CASSLGGGSYGYTF.

This rearrangement joins TRBV6-5 to TRBJ1-1; TRBD1 aligns across 9 bases. Germline CDR1 and CDR2: MNHEY and SVGAGI. The CDR3 contains 15 residues. The junction had 13 bases not matched to a gene; V was cut back by 7 bases and J by 7 bases. DNA of the CDR3: TGTGCCAGCATCAAAACAGGGGGCGGCACACTTGAAGCTTTCTTT. Encoded protein: CASIKTGGGTLEAFF.

The chain is built from TRBV18 and TRBJ1-4; no firm D call. This CDR3 comprises 15 residues. Germline loops: CDR1 KGHSH, CDR2 LQKENI. V gave up 3 bases and J gave up 3 bases, with 11 bases separating them. The CDR3 nucleotides are TGTGCCAGCTCACCGGAGCAGAGGGCTAATGAAAAACTGTTTTTT. Its protein is CASSPEQRANEKLFF.

V and J are TRBV5-4 and TRBJ1-6; the D gene is possibly TRBD1 (5 bases). Germline V gives CDR1 SGHNT, CDR2 YYREEE (reference sequence). This CDR3 is built from 14 residues. Between the trimmed V and J ends, which lost 2 bases and 3 bases, there was a span of 6 bases. The CDR3 reads CASSFQGYNSPLHF. Written as DNA, the CDR3 is TGTGCCAGCAGCTTCCAGGGCTATAATTCACCCCTCCACTTT.

This chain joins TRBV29-1 and TRBJ2-2, with unresolved D. The V gene lost 2 bases and the J gene lost 7 bases, with 5 bases spanning the gap. Germline V gene lookup returns CDR1 SQVTM and CDR2 ANQGSEA. There are 11 residues in the CDR3. The CDR3 region is CSVESGGELFF. The CDR3 nucleotides read TGCAGCGTTGAATCGGGCGGGGAGCTGTTTTTT.

The chain couples TRBV4-1 to TRBJ2-2; weak D call: TRBD1 (6 bases). Trimming took 0 bases from V and 5 from J, leaving 7 bases between them. The germline V gene has CDR1 MGHRA and CDR2 YSYEKL. The CDR3 is 14 amino acids. The CDR3 protein is CASSQETGTGELFF. The DNA for the CDR3 is TGCGCCAGCAGCCAAGAGACAGGAACCGGGGAGCTGTTTTTT.

The V call is TRBV30, the J call TRBJ2-4, with no clear D. CDR3 length: 13 amino acids. V was clipped by 0 bases and J by 3 bases, with 6 bases between them. Germline V lookup: CDR1 GTSNPN, CDR2 SVGIG (reference sequence). The CDR3 spells CAWSVGRKNIQYF. The CDR3 nucleotides read TGTGCCTGGAGTGTTGGGCGCAAAAACATTCAGTACTTC.

J is TRBJ1-1 and V is TRBV5-6; no clear D gene. Trimming stripped 6 bases from V and 1 base from J, with 10 bases between. CDR1 SGHDT and CDR2 YYEEEE come from the germline V gene. CDR3 size: 13 residues. CDR3 DNA sequence: TGTGCCAGCACCATCAGTCCGAACACTGAAGCTTTCTTT. Translating gives CASTISPNTEAFF.

V is TRBV27 and J is TRBJ2-5, with 7 bases matching TRBD2. Germline values: CDR1 MNHEY, CDR2 SMNVEV (reference sequence). The CDR3 extends over 13 amino acids. J was trimmed by 5 bases and V by 2 bases; bases with no gene match: 2. The CDR3 nucleotides are TGTGCCAGCAGTTTACGCGGGAGTGAGACCCAGTACTTC. Its protein is CASSLRGSETQYF.

The chain carries TRBV27 and TRBJ2-1; D is unresolved. The CDR3 has 12 residues. CDR1 and CDR2 from the germline V gene are MNHEY and SMNVEV (reference sequence). The V and J ends lost 4 bases and 6 bases respectively, with 7 bases between them. The CDR3 region is CASSYNSNEQFF. CDR3 nucleotides: TGTGCCAGCAGTTACAACAGCAATGAGCAGTTCTTC.